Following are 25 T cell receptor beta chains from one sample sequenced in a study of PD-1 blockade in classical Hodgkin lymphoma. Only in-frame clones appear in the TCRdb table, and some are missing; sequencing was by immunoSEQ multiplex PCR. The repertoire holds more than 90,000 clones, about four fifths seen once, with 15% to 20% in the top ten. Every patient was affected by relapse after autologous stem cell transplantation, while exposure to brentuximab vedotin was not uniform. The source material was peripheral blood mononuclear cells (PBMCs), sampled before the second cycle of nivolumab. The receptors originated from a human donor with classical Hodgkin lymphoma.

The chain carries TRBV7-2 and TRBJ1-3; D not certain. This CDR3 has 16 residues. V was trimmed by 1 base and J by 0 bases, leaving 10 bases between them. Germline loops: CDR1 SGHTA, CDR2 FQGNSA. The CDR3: CASSLVGSLSGNTIYF. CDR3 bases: TGTGCCAGCAGCTTAGTTGGCAGCCTCTCTGGAAACACCATATATTTT.

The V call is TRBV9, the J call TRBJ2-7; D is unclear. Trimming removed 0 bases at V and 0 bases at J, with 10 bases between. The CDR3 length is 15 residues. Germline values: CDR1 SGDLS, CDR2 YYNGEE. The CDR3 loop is CASSVGLGNSYEQYF. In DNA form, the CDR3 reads TGTGCCAGCAGCGTAGGATTAGGGAACTCCTACGAGCAGTACTTC.

The CDR3, as DNA: TGTGCCAGCAGCGCCTCCGGACAGGGGAGAAACATTCAGTACTTC. Protein sequence: CASSASGQGRNIQYF. The rearrangement links TRBV9 to TRBJ2-4, with TRBD1 identical over 9 bases. CDR3 size: 15 residues. Germline V lookup: CDR1 SGDLS, CDR2 YYNGEE. V shed 3 bases and J 6 bases; nucleotides not matched to a gene: 7. The full variable domain, with the rest looked up from reference TRBV9 and TRBJ2-4, is DSGVTQTPKHLITATGQRVTLRCSPRSGDLSVYWYQQSLDQGLQFLIQYYNGEERAKGNILERFSAQQFPDLHSELNLSSLELGDSALYFCASSASGQGRNIQYFGAGTRLSVL.

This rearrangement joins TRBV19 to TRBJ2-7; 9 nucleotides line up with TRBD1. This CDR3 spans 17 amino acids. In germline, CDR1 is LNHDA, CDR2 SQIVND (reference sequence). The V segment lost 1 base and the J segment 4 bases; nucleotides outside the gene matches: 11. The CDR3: CASSIVATGGYMYEQYF. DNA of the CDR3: TGTGCCAGTAGTATAGTCGCGACAGGGGGTTACATGTACGAGCAGTACTTC.

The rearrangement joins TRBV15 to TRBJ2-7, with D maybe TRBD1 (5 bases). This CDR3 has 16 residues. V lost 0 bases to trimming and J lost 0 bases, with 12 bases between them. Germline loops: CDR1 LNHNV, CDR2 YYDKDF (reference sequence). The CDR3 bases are TGTGCCACCAGCAGAGAAAGCCCGGACATCTCCTACGAGCAGTACTTC. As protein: CATSRESPDISYEQYF. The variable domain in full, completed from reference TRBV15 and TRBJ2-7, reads DAMVIQNPRYQVTQFGKPVTLSCSQTLNHNVMYWYQQKSSQAPKLLFHYYDKDFNNEADTPDNFQSRRPNTSFCFLDIRSPGLGDTAMYLCATSRESPDISYEQYFGPGTRLTVT.

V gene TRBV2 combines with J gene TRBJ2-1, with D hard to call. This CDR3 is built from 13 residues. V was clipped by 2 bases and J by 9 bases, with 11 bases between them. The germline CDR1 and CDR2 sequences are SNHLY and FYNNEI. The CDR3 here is CASSELGVGEQFF. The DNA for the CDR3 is TGTGCCAGCAGTGAATTGGGTGTCGGTGAGCAGTTCTTC.

CDR3 nucleotides: TGCAGCGTTGGCAGGACTCCAAACAATGAGCAGTTCTTC. It codes for CSVGRTPNNEQFF. The J gene is TRBJ2-1, the V gene TRBV29-1, with D maybe TRBD2 (5 bases). The CDR3 sequence is 13 residues long. Germline CDR1 SQVTM, CDR2 ANQGSEA. With 4 bases removed from V and 5 bases from J, the gap between germline ends came to 12 bases.

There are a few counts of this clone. CDR3 bases: TGTGCCAGTAGTATAGAGGCGGGAGTTTTTTACGAGCAGTACTTC. It translates to CASSIEAGVFYEQYF. The chain carries TRBV19 and TRBJ2-7; 7 bases are shared with TRBD2. CDR3 length: 15 residues. The ends lost 0 bases at V and 4 bases at J; junction bases unmatched: 6. Germline-derived CDR1 and CDR2 are LNHDA and SQIVND (reference sequence).

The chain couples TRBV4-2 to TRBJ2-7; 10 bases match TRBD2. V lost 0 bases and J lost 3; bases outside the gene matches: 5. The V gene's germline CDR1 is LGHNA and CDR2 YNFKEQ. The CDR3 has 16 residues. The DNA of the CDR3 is TGTGCCAGCAGCCAAGAGGAGCTAGCGGGAGTCTACGAGCAGTACTTC. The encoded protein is CASSQEELAGVYEQYF.

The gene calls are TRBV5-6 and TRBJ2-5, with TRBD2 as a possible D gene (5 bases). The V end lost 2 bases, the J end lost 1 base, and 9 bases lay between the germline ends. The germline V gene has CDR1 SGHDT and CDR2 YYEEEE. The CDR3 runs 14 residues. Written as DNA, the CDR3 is TGTGCCAGCAGCTTTCGAAGCGGCCAAGAGACCCAGTACTTC. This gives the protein CASSFRSGQETQYF. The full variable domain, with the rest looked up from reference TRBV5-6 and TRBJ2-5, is DAGVTQSPTHLIKTRGQQVTLRCSPKSGHDTVSWYQQALGQGPQFIFQYYEEEERQRGNFPDRFSGHQFPNYSSELNVNALLLGDSALYLCASSFRSGQETQYFGPGTRLLVL.

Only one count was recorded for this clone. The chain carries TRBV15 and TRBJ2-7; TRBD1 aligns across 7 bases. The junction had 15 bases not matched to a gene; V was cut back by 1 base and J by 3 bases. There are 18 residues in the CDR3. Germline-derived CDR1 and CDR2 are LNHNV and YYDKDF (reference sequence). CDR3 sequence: CATSRGGLRTGADYEQYF. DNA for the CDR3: TGTGCCACCAGCAGAGGAGGTTTAAGAACAGGGGCCGACTACGAGCAGTACTTC.

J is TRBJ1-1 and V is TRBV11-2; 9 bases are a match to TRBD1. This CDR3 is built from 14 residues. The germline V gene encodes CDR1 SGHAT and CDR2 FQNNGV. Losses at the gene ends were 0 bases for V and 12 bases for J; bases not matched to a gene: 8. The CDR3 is CASSLEVMTGGTFF. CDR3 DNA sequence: TGTGCCAGCAGCTTAGAGGTTATGACAGGGGGTACTTTCTTT.

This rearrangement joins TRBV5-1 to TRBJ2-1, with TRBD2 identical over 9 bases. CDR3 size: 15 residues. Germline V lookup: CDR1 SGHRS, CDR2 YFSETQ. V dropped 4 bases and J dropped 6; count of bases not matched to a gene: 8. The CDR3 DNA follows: TGCGCCAGCAGCGAGCTGGGACTAGCCGCCAATGAGCAGTTCTTC. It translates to CASSELGLAANEQFF.

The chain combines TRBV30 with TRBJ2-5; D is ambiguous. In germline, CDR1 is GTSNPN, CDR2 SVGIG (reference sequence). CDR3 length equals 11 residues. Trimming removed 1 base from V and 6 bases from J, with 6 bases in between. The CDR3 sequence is CAWSEAKTQYF. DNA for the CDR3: TGTGCCTGGAGTGAAGCGAAGACCCAGTACTTC.

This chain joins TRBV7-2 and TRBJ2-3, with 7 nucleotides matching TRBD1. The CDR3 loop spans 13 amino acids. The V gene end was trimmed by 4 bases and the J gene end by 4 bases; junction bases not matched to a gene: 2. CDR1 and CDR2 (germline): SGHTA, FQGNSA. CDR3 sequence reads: CASSSQGADTQYF. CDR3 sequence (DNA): TGTGCCAGCAGCTCCCAGGGGGCAGATACGCAGTATTTT.

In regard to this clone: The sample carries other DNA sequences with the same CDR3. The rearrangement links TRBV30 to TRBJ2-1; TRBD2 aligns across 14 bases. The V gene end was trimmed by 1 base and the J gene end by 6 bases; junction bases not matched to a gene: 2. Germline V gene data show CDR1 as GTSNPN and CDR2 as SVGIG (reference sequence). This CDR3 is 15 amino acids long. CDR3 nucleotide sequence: TGTGCCTGGAGTGGGGGACTAGCGGGAGTCAATGAGCAGTTCTTC. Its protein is CAWSGGLAGVNEQFF.

The chain's CDR3 is CASSPRQGGETQYF. The CDR3 coding sequence is TGTGCCAGCAGCCCCAGACAGGGCGGAGAGACCCAGTACTTC. The chain uses TRBV4-2 and TRBJ2-5; 7 bases fit TRBD1. Germline trimming cut 4 bases from V and 4 bases from J; bases unmatched to any gene: 6. This CDR3 comprises 14 residues. Germline-derived CDR1 and CDR2 are LGHNA and YNFKEQ.

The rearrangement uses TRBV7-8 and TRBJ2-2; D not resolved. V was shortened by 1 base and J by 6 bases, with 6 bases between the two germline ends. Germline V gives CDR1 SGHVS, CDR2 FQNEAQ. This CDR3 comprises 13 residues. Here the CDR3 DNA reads TGTGCCAGCAGCTTAGACTGGTCCGGGGAGCTGTTTTTT. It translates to CASSLDWSGELFF.

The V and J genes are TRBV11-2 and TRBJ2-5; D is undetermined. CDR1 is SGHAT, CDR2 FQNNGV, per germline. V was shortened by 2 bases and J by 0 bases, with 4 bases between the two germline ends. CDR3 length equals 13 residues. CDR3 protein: CASSLSHQETQYF. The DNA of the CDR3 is TGTGCCAGCAGCTTAAGCCACCAAGAGACCCAGTACTTC.

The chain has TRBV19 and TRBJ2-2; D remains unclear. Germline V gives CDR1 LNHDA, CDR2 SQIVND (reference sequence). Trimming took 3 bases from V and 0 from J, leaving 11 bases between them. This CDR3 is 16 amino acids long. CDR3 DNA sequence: TGTGCCAGTAGTATGAGGCCTGGGCCGAACACCGGGGAGCTGTTTTTT. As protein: CASSMRPGPNTGELFF.

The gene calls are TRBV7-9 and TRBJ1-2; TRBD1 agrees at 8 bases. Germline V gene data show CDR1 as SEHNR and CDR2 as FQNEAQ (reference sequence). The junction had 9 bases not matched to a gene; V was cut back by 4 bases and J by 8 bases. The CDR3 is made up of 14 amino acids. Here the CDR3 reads CASSSTGDYSGYTF. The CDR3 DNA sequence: TGTGCCAGCAGCTCGACAGGGGACTATTCGGGCTACACCTTC.

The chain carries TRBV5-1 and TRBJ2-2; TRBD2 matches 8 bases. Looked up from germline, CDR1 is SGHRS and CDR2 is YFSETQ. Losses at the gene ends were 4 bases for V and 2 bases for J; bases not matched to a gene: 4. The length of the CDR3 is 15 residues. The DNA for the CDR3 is TGCGCCAGCAGCCGCAGCGGGAGTAACACCGGGGAGCTGTTTTTT. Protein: CASSRSGSNTGELFF.

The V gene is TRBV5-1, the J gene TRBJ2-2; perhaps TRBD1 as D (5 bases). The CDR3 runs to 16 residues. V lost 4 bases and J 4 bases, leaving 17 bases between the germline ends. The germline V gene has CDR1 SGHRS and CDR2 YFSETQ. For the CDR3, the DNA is TGCGCCAGCAGCCCTACCCTCGGACAAGCCACCGGGGAGCTGTTTTTT. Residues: CASSPTLGQATGELFF.

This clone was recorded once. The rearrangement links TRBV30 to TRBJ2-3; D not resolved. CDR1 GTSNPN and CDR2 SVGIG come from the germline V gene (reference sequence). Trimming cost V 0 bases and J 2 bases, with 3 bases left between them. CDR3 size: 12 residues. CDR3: CAWSVLTDTQYF. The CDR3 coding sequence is TGTGCCTGGAGTGTCCTCACAGATACGCAGTATTTT.

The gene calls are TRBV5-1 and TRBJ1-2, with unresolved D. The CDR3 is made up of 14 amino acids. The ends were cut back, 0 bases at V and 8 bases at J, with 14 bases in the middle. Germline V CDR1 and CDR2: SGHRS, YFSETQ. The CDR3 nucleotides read TGCGCCAGCAGCTTGGGGGAGGTCCGGAGGGGCTACACCTTC. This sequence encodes CASSLGEVRRGYTF.